This T cell receptor (beta chain) was recorded in a study of blood T cell repertoires in COVID-19. As for the study in general: COVID-19 samples collected from the United States, Italy and Spain covered acute and convalescent phases. PBMCs, B-cell-depleted T cells, or T cells were the source of the cDNA or gDNA that made up the material.

This clone was counted only a few times. In the authors' methods: How many nucleated cells were present was estimated from reference gene primer amplification. Method: immunoSEQ multiplex PCR; TCRdb's copy keeps in-frame clones and lacks some. V, J and clone size are taken as reported in that table, and D and trimming were inferred from the DNA itself. The profile shows about 76,000 clones, approximately 80% of them singletons. Source material: peripheral blood. The origin of this receptor is a man at least 80 years old with acute or convalescent COVID-19.

The chain's CDR3 is CASSLSKGASNEQFF. CDR3 DNA sequence: TGTGCCAGCAGCTTAAGTAAAGGGGCCTCCAATGAGCAGTTCTTC. The V call is TRBV7-9, the J call TRBJ2-1, with D possibly matching TRBD1 (5 bases). Trimming took 2 bases from V and 6 from J, leaving 14 bases between them. This CDR3 is built from 15 residues. Germline CDR1 reads SEHNR; CDR2 reads FQNEAQ (reference sequence).